The rows below give T cell receptor beta chains drawn from one sample of a study of molecular identifiers for immune sequencing clone quantification. TCRdb processed the PCR reads anew with MiXCR; each CDR3 protein has one entry. The sample lists 37,000 or so distinct CDR3 sequences, about a fifth occurring once. Sequencing was performed on naive CD8+ T cells from blood, with Jurkat cell RNA spiked in. The source is a human donor in good health. Some libraries in this study had Jurkat cell RNA spiked in. CDR3s include the opening cysteine and the closing phenylalanine or tryptophan. A D gene is named only where the DNA matches it firmly. The size field is filled for only some rows; it gives once, few, many or a size class.

many NA 14 TRBJ2-6 TRBV9 TGTGCCAGCAGAGGAAAGTCTGGGGCCAACGTCCTGACTTTC CASRGKSGANVLTF
many TRBD2 16 TRBJ2-7 TRBV13 TGTGCCAGCAGCGGGGGACTAGCGGGAGGGCACGACGAGCAGTACTTC CASSGGLAGGHDEQYF
many NA 14 TRBJ2-3 TRBV7-2 TGTGCCAGCAGCTTAGCGGGGGGCGCAGATACGCAGTATTTT CASSLAGGADTQYF
many TRBD2 14 TRBJ2-5 TRBV28 TGTGCCAGCAAAGGACTAGCGGGTCAAGAGACCCAGTACTTC CASKGLAGQETQYF
NA NA 15 TRBJ2-5 TRBV27 TGTGCCAGCAGTTCATACCGGGACTTAAAGGAGATCCAGTACTTC CASSSYRDLKEIQYF
few NA 13 TRBJ2-7 TRBV29-1 TGCAGCGTTGTGGCCCGAGGGGTGCCCGAGCAGTACTTC CSVVARGVPEQYF
NA NA 12 TRBJ2-5 TRBV7-9 TGTGCCAGCAGCCCGACTAGGGGGACCCAGTACTTC CASSPTRGTQYF
NA TRBD2 17 TRBJ2-3 TRBV10-3 TGTGCCATCAGTGAGGGGGATTGGGCGGGAGGGCCAGATACGCAGTATTTT CAISEGDWAGGPDTQYF
NA NA 17 TRBJ2-7 TRBV21-1 TGTGCCAGCAGCAAAGTCTTGAGGGCCTCCTACTCCTACGAGCAGTACTTC CASSKVLRASYSYEQYF
many NA 12 TRBJ2-2 TRBV12-3/TRBV12-4 TGTGCCAGTAGTCCTCCTTACGAGGAGCTGTTTTTT CASSPPYEELFF
once NA 15 TRBJ2-1 TRBV6-5 TGTGCCAGCATGGCGACTAGGAGCTCCTACAATGAGCAGTTCTTC CASMATRSSYNEQFF
NA NA 15 TRBJ1-1 TRBV28 TGTGCCAGCAGTACCTCCCGAGGGGGATTGAATGAAGCTTTCTTT CASSTSRGGLNEAFF
many NA 16 TRBJ1-3 TRBV7-9 TGTGCCAGCAGCTTGGACCGCTGGGGGCCTGGAAACACCATATATTTT CASSLDRWGPGNTIYF
NA TRBD2 15 TRBJ2-1 TRBV19 TGTGCCAGTACCCCCGAGCGGGGACCCTACAATGAGCAGTTCTTC CASTPERGPYNEQFF
many NA 14 TRBJ1-1 TRBV13 TGTGCCAGCAGCTTAAGGGGATGGAACACTGAAGCTTTCTTT CASSLRGWNTEAFF
few NA 15 TRBJ1-5 TRBV19 TGTGCCAGTAGTATAGGGACGAGAAGCAATCAGCCCCAGCATTTT CASSIGTRSNQPQHF
many NA 16 TRBJ2-1 TRBV3-1 TGTGCCAGCAGCCAAGAGCGGGGCACCCGCTACAATGAGCAGTTCTTC CASSQERGTRYNEQFF
many NA 15 TRBJ1-3 TRBV4-3 TGCGCCAGCACCCCGGGGACTCACTCTGGAAACACCATATATTTT CASTPGTHSGNTIYF
many NA 13 TRBJ2-7 TRBV28 TGTGCCAGCAGGGGGACAAGGGCCTACGAGCAGTACTTC CASRGTRAYEQYF
many NA 15 TRBJ2-7 TRBV27 TGTGCCAGCAGTTGGGGGGGCGGCAGAACCTACGAGCAGTACTTC CASSWGGGRTYEQYF
many NA 13 TRBJ2-1 TRBV29-1 TGCAGCGTTGGCAGGGACCCCTCGAGGGAGCAGTTCTTC CSVGRDPSREQFF
NA TRBD2 17 TRBJ2-2 TRBV7-2 TGTGCCAGCAGCTTGAATGGCGGGAGGGCCTCTGGCGGGGAGCTGGTTTTT CASSLNGGRASGGELVF
many TRBD2 18 TRBJ2-7 TRBV28 TGTGCCAGCAGTTTATATACACGACTAGCGGGAGTCTCCTACGAGCAGTACTTC CASSLYTRLAGVSYEQYF
many NA 12 TRBJ1-1 TRBV7-3 TGTGCCAGCAGCTCCGACGGCCACGAAGCTTTCTTT CASSSDGHEAFF
many NA 15 TRBJ2-7 TRBV28 TGTGCCAGCAGTAACCCGGGGCCTCTAGGACACGAGCAGTACTTC CASSNPGPLGHEQYF
few NA 12 TRBJ2-1 TRBV12-3/TRBV12-4 TGTGCCAGCAGCCCGCCAGGGAGGGAGCAGTTCTTC CASSPPGREQFF
many TRBD2 16 TRBJ2-7 TRBV29-1 TGCAGCCCCCGACCTCCGCGGACTAGCGGGAGTTACGAGCAGTACTTC CSPRPPRTSGSYEQYF